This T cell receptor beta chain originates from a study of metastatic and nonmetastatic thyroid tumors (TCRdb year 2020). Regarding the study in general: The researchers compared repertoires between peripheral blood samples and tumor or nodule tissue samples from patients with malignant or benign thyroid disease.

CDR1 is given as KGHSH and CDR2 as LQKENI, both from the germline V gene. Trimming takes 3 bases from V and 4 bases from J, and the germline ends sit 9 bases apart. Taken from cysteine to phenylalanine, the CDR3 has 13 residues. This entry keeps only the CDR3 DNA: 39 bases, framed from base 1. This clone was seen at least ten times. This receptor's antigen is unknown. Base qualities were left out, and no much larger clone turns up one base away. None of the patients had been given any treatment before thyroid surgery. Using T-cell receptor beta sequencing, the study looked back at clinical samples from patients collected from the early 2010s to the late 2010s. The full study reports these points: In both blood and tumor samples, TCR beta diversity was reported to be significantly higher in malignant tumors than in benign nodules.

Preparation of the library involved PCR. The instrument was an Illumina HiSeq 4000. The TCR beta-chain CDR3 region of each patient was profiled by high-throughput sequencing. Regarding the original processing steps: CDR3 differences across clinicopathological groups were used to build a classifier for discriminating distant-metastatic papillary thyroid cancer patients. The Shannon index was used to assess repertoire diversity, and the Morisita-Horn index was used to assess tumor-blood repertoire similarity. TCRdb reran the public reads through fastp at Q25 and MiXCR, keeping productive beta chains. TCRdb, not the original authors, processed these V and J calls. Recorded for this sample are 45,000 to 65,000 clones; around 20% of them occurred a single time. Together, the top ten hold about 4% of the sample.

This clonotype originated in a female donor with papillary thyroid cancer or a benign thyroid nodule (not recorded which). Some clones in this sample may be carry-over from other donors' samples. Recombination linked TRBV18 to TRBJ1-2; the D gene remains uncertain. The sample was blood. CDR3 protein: CASSPGKTYGYTF. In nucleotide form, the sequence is TGTGCCAGCTCACCCGGCAAGACCTATGGCTACACCTTC.